This T cell receptor (beta chain) was profiled in a study of glioma-infiltrating T cells after dendritic cell vaccination. The germline V gene encodes CDR1 SGHRS and CDR2 YFSETQ. After removal of 1 base from V and 4 bases from J, the junction contained 9 bases not matched to a gene. The CDR3 spans 16 residues. As for this clone: Its specificity is unknown.

Time point specified: after dendritic cell vaccination, including at tumor progression/relapse. Fresh-frozen tumor tissue and more than two years of survival data were available for all. Before vaccination, two weeks after the third vaccination, and at progression, PBMC were collected. Study outcomes and limitations: The cohort had few patients with full blood and tumor sets.

Input was roughly 2.2 ug genomic DNA, or all available if less. The assay was immunoSEQ multiplex PCR, and TCRdb's table has in-frame clones only and misses some. The sample lists tens of thousands of clones; roughly 85% were seen once. This TCR derives from a human donor with glioblastoma. The material sequenced was blood, taken after dendritic cell vaccination. This sequence joins TRBV5-1 and TRBJ2-3, with TRBD1 matching 7 bases. The CDR3: CASSLYGRGIADTQYF. CDR3 in DNA: TGCGCCAGCAGCTTGTACGGCAGGGGGATCGCAGATACGCAGTATTTT.